This entry lists 19 T cell receptor beta chains sequenced from one sample in a study of blood T cell repertoires in COVID-19. Generated by immunoSEQ multiplex PCR, the TCRdb table keeps only in-frame clones and is missing some. The sample records 100,000 to 150,000 clones, over 75% being singletons. Sequencing used peripheral blood. The receptors shown here come from a man aged 55 to 70 with acute or convalescent COVID-19.

This clone occurred once. The J gene is TRBJ1-1, the V gene TRBV27; D not certain. The CDR3 consists of 13 residues. Trimming removed 8 bases from V and 5 bases from J, with 15 bases in between. Per the germline V gene, CDR1 is MNHEY and CDR2 is SMNVEV (reference sequence). In nucleotides, the CDR3 is TGTGCCAGCGCCAGCGGAGTTGGGACTGAAGCTTTCTTT. Its protein product is CASASGVGTEAFF.

The chain combines TRBV3-1 (or the pseudogene TRBV3-2) with TRBJ1-1; 7 positions match TRBD1. The germline V gene encodes CDR1 LGHDT and CDR2 YNNKEL (reference sequence). The CDR3 spans 13 residues. After removal of 3 bases from V and 8 bases from J, the junction contained 6 bases not matched to a gene. The CDR3 here is CASSQGPQGEAFF. In nucleotides, the CDR3 is TGTGCCAGCAGCCAGGGCCCACAGGGGGAAGCTTTCTTT.

This clone has just one count. The rearrangement joins TRBV5-1 to TRBJ2-3; TRBD2 matches at 14 bases. This CDR3 is 21 amino acids long. Losses at the gene ends were 0 bases for V and 0 bases for J; bases not matched to a gene: 12. From germline, CDR1 is SGHRS and CDR2 YFSETQ. Here the CDR3 DNA reads TGCGCCAGCAGCTTGGGGACCCTGACTAGCGGGAGGGTAACTAGCACAGATACGCAGTATTTT. Its protein product is CASSLGTLTSGRVTSTDTQYF.

The CDR3 loop reads CATSDLTPYQETQYF. The DNA of the CDR3 is TGTGCCACCAGTGACCTTACACCGTACCAAGAGACCCAGTACTTC. This chain connects TRBV24-1 to TRBJ2-5, with D unresolved. There are 15 residues in the CDR3. Germline V gives CDR1 KGHDR, CDR2 SFDVKD. Trimming shortened V by 4 bases and J by 0 bases, and 11 bases separated the two germline ends.

The chain recombines TRBV7-6 with TRBJ2-1, with D tentatively TRBD2 (5 bases). CDR3 length: 12 amino acids. V lost 5 bases and J lost 10, with 12 bases in between. Germline CDR1 is SGHVS and CDR2 is FNYEAQ. CDR3 nucleotide sequence: TGTGCCAGCAGCCTCAACCGGGAAGAGCAGTTCTTC. It yields the protein CASSLNREEQFF.

The J gene is TRBJ1-3, the V gene TRBV7-9, with TRBD1 identical over 8 bases. The CDR3 loop spans 14 amino acids. J was trimmed by 4 bases and V by 4 bases; bases with no gene match: 3. Germline CDR1 and CDR2: SEHNR and FQNEAQ (reference sequence). The CDR3 DNA is TGTGCCAGCAGCTCGGACAGGGACGGAAACACCATATATTTT. Translating it yields CASSSDRDGNTIYF.

The genes are TRBV24-1 and TRBJ2-3, with 8 nucleotides matching TRBD2. Germline V gives CDR1 KGHDR, CDR2 SFDVKD. CDR3 length equals 16 residues. The V and J ends lost 9 bases and 4 bases, in that order; junction bases with no gene match: 14. The CDR3: CATSGGSGDPPDTQYF. Written as DNA, the CDR3 is TGTGCCACCTCCGGGGGTAGCGGGGATCCCCCAGATACGCAGTATTTT.

V and J are TRBV15 and TRBJ2-2, with 7 bases lining up with TRBD2. CDR1 is LNHNV, CDR2 YYDKDF, per germline (reference sequence). After removal of 1 base from V and 4 bases from J, the junction contained 3 bases not matched to a gene. The CDR3 runs to 15 residues. The CDR3 here is CATSRGGRGTGELFF. For the CDR3, the DNA is TGTGCCACCAGCAGAGGCGGGAGAGGCACCGGGGAGCTGTTTTTT.

The V gene is TRBV5-1, the J gene TRBJ1-1, with 7 bases identical to TRBD1. Germline loops: CDR1 SGHRS, CDR2 YFSETQ. This CDR3 contains 14 residues. The V and J ends lost 3 bases and 3 bases, in that order; junction bases with no gene match: 5. The chain's CDR3 is CASSSQGLHTEAFF. CDR3 coding DNA: TGCGCCAGCAGCTCACAGGGGTTGCACACTGAAGCTTTCTTT.

This sequence joins TRBV5-1 and TRBJ1-4, with D unclear. The CDR3 is 15 residues long. Trimming took off 3 bases at V and 6 bases at J, with 15 bases between the two ends. CDR1 and CDR2 from the germline V gene are SGHRS and YFSETQ. The CDR3 region has the DNA TGCGCCAGCAGCTCCGGACCGGGCGGGGATGAAAAACTGTTTTTT. Protein sequence: CASSSGPGGDEKLFF. The full variable domain, with the rest looked up from reference TRBV5-1 and TRBJ1-4, is KAGVTQTPRYLIKTRGQQVTLSCSPISGHRSVSWYQQTPGQGLQFLFEYFSETQRNKGNFPGRFSGRQFSNSRSEMNVSTLELGDSALYLCASSSGPGGDEKLFFGSGTQLSVL.

V usage is TRBV4-1 and J usage is TRBJ2-3, with D perhaps matching TRBD2 (6 bases). Germline V gene sequence: CDR1 MGHRA, CDR2 YSYEKL. This CDR3 has 16 residues. Deletions cut 1 base from V and 2 bases from J, with 13 bases between. The CDR3 sequence: CASSQVRSGFTDTQYF. In nucleotides, the CDR3 is TGCGCCAGCAGCCAAGTTCGCAGCGGGTTCACAGATACGCAGTATTTT.

This chain joins TRBV6-5 and TRBJ1-2; 7 bases line up with TRBD1. The V gene end was trimmed by 5 bases and the J gene end by 4 bases; junction bases not matched to a gene: 7. Germline CDR1 and CDR2: MNHEY and SVGAGI. The CDR3 runs to 14 residues. This CDR3 reads CASSPSRQGYGYTF. As DNA, the CDR3 is TGTGCCAGCAGTCCCAGCAGACAGGGCTATGGCTACACCTTC.

The chain uses TRBV7-2 and TRBJ1-6; 7 bases fit TRBD1. Germline-derived CDR1 and CDR2 are SGHTA and FQGNSA. V was pared by 0 bases and J by 15 bases, with 5 bases of the junction left unmatched. This CDR3 is built from 13 residues. CDR3 loop: CASSLARQGGLHF. CDR3 nucleotides: TGTGCCAGCAGCTTAGCTCGACAGGGCGGCCTCCACTTT.

The CDR3 region has the DNA TGTGCCAGCAGCTTGGCGCGGGAGGCCTCTTCTCGGGGCACAGATACGCAGTATTTT. Amino acid sequence: CASSLAREASSRGTDTQYF. The chain employs TRBV5-4 and TRBJ2-3, with 8 positions matching TRBD2. Losses at the gene ends were 0 bases for V and 1 base for J; bases not matched to a gene: 13. CDR3 length: 19 residues. Germline V gene sequence: CDR1 SGHNT, CDR2 YYREEE (reference sequence).

The J gene is TRBJ2-7, the V gene TRBV5-1, with 9 bases that match TRBD2. The CDR3 runs 15 residues. Trimming cost V 5 bases and J 3 bases; bases outside gene matches: 9. The germline V gene encodes CDR1 SGHRS and CDR2 YFSETQ. CDR3 loop: CASSLAGAQYYEQYF. DNA of the CDR3: TGCGCCAGCAGTTTAGCGGGGGCTCAATACTACGAGCAGTACTTC.

The CDR3 DNA reads as TGTGCCAGCAGTTATCAGATTCCTAACTATGGCTACACCTTC. Its translation is CASSYQIPNYGYTF. The chain uses TRBV6-5 and TRBJ1-2; D gene uncertain. V was shortened by 3 bases and J by 0 bases, with 8 bases between the two germline ends. The CDR3 loop spans 14 amino acids. Germline CDR1 and CDR2: MNHEY and SVGAGI.

The CDR3 spells CASMGLAGATDTQYF. The CDR3 nucleotides read TGTGCCAGTATGGGACTAGCGGGAGCGACAGATACGCAGTATTTT. The chain carries TRBV28 and TRBJ2-3, with TRBD2 identical over 14 bases. Looked up from germline, CDR1 is MDHEN and CDR2 is SYDVKM. The trim removed 9 bases at V and 3 bases at J, leaving 5 bases unmatched. This CDR3 region has 15 residues.

This clone was recorded only once. CDR3 sequence: CASSLTGQGNQPQHF. CDR3 bases: TGTGCCAGCAGTTTGACAGGGCAGGGCAATCAGCCCCAGCATTTT. This chain joins TRBV28 and TRBJ1-5; 7 bases agree with TRBD1. V shed 3 bases and J 2 bases; nucleotides not matched to a gene: 4. This CDR3 is 15 amino acids long. Germline CDR1 reads MDHEN; CDR2 reads SYDVKM.

This clone appeared once. The J gene is TRBJ1-1, the V gene TRBV7-6, with D perhaps matching TRBD1 (6 bases). V lost 1 base and J 8 bases, leaving 14 bases between the germline ends. The CDR3 has 14 amino acids. In germline, CDR1 is SGHVS, CDR2 FNYEAQ. CDR3 sequence: CASSLGWGRGEAFF. CDR3 coding DNA: TGTGCCAGCAGCTTAGGATGGGGAAGGGGGGAAGCTTTCTTT.